These 30 T cell receptor beta chains originate from one sample sequenced in a study of blood T cells in healthy people across ages. The second PCR ran about 6 to 11 cycles with a sample-barcoded 5' primer and J-beta primers. TCRdb passed the 5' RACE reads through MiXCR, listing each CDR3 protein once. This sample carries about 510,000 distinct CDR3 sequences, about 27% of them seen once, and the ten largest clones take over 3.5%. These data also featured in a second study, about T cells of mothers and their children.

The sequenced material came from blood. These receptors were taken from a boy aged 2 to 10 in good health.

This clonotype has a single count. The V and J genes are TRBV18 and TRBJ2-5; D is tentatively TRBD1 or TRBD2 (5 bases each). V dropped 8 bases and J dropped 5 bases, with 21 bases sitting between them. CDR3 length equals 15 residues. Germline V CDR1 and CDR2: KGHSH, LQKENI. Here the CDR3 reads CASQGRGENGETQYF. The CDR3 nucleotides are TGTGCCAGCCAAGGAAGAGGGGAGAACGGGGAGACCCAGTACTTC.

This clonotype turned up a few times. This chain links TRBV7-9 with TRBJ2-5; 7 bases align to TRBD1. There are 13 residues in the CDR3. Germline loops: CDR1 SEHNR, CDR2 FQNEAQ (reference sequence). The ends lost 3 bases at V and 3 bases at J; junction bases unmatched: 1. CDR3 protein: CASSFQGEETQYF. Here the CDR3 DNA reads TGTGCCAGCAGCTTTCAGGGGGAAGAGACCCAGTACTTC.

This clonotype was observed a few times. This sequence joins TRBV6-2 or TRBV6-3 and TRBJ2-5; the D call may be TRBD1 or TRBD2 (5 bases each). The better agreement between TRBJ2-7 and the DNA end casts doubt on the J call. The germline V gene has CDR1 MNHEY and CDR2 SVGEGT. This CDR3 has 13 residues. The CDR3: CASTPRGFYEQYF. Written as DNA, the CDR3 is TGTGCCAGCACCCCCCGGGGCTTCTACGAGCAGTACTTC.

The chain is built from TRBV20-1 and TRBJ2-1; 7 positions agree with TRBD2. The CDR3 is 15 residues long. V lost 6 bases and J lost 13; bases outside the gene matches: 21. CDR1 and CDR2 from the germline V gene are DFQATT and SNEGSKA (reference sequence). The DNA for the CDR3 is TGCAGTGCACCGAGGCCAGAGCTTTTGGGGGGGGACCAGTTCTTC. Protein sequence: CSAPRPELLGGDQFF.

This clonotype was observed many times. This chain joins TRBV20-1 and TRBJ2-7; 7 bases agree with TRBD1. From germline, CDR1 is DFQATT and CDR2 SNEGSKA (reference sequence). This CDR3 is built from 13 residues. V lost 6 bases, J lost 4 bases, and 9 bases stayed unmatched. CDR3 loop: CSASSGTEYEQYF. CDR3 sequence (DNA): TGCAGTGCCTCGTCCGGGACAGAATACGAGCAGTACTTC.

V usage is TRBV6-2 or TRBV6-3 and J usage is TRBJ2-5; perhaps TRBD1 as D (5 bases). The J call may be wrong; the DNA end is better matched by TRBJ2-7. Germline lookup yields CDR1 MNHEY and CDR2 SVGEGT. This CDR3 has 15 amino acids. The CDR3 loop reads CASSYSAGNSYEQYF. In nucleotides, the CDR3 is TGTGCCAGCAGTTACTCGGCAGGGAACTCCTACGAGCAGTACTTC.

This clonotype was counted a few times. The chain recombines TRBV20-1 with TRBJ2-3; D is perhaps TRBD1 or TRBD2 (5 bases each). CDR3 length: 13 residues. Germline assignment: CDR1 DFQATT and CDR2 SNEGSKA (reference sequence). Trimming left V 8 bases short and J 7 bases short, with 19 bases between. CDR3 bases: TGCAGTCCCTGGGGGACCCTTCCCTATACGCAGTATTTT. Protein sequence: CSPWGTLPYTQYF.

The chain joins TRBV6-5 to TRBJ2-5, with D possibly TRBD2 on 5 matching bases. TRBJ2-7 matches the DNA end more closely, so the J call is doubtful. Germline V gives CDR1 MNHEY, CDR2 SVGAGI. The CDR3 consists of 14 residues. The CDR3 protein is CASGLRDWTDEQYF. CDR3 bases: TGTGCCAGCGGACTTCGGGATTGGACGGACGAGCAGTACTTC.

About this clonotype itself: At one boundary the junction diverges from the germline segment, which might be a read error. V is TRBV19 and J is TRBJ1-1; possibly TRBD1 for D (6 bases). Germline values: CDR1 LNHDA, CDR2 SQIVND (reference sequence). The CDR3 runs 14 residues. CDR3 nucleotide sequence: TGTGCCAGTAGTATTGGGGGGGCAGGCACTAAAGCTTTCTTT. Translating gives CASSIGGAGTKAFF.

The chain joins TRBV4-1 to TRBJ2-5, with a tentative D call TRBD2 (6 bases). This CDR3 region has 16 residues. Per the germline V gene, CDR1 is MGHRA and CDR2 is YSYEKL. V was trimmed by 4 bases and J by 2 bases, leaving 17 bases between them. This chain's CDR3 is CASSPSHGSFQETQYF. CDR3 sequence (DNA): TGCGCCAGCAGCCCTTCTCACGGGAGCTTTCAAGAGACCCAGTACTTC.

J is TRBJ2-2 and V is TRBV7-2; perhaps TRBD1 as D (5 bases). Germline-derived CDR1 and CDR2 are SGHTA and FQGNSA. The CDR3 totals 13 residues. V dropped 5 bases and J dropped 6 bases, with 10 bases sitting between them. CDR3 sequence: CASSPGWAGELFF. The CDR3 DNA is TGTGCCAGCAGCCCAGGGTGGGCCGGGGAGCTGTTTTTT.

The table lists this clonotype with a few counts. The chain is built from TRBV21-1 and TRBJ2-5; the table's D call, TRBD1, has no DNA check behind it. TRBV21-1 is reported as a pseudogene. CDR3 length: 14 amino acids. The CDR3 reads CASSRGGLGVTQYF. As DNA, the CDR3 is TGTGCCAGCAGCAGGGGGGGTTTGGGCGTGACCCAGTACTTC.

This clonotype was counted a few times. J is TRBJ2-2 and V is TRBV12-3 or TRBV12-4; 7 bases line up with TRBD2. Trimming at V came to 5 bases and at J to 6 bases, leaving 12 bases not matched to a gene. The CDR3 is 16 residues long. The CDR3 sequence is CASSGSWTRGPGELFF. CDR3 DNA: TGTGCCAGCAGTGGTAGCTGGACTAGGGGACCCGGGGAGCTGTTTTTT.

This clonotype was counted a few times. The chain recombines TRBV10-3 with TRBJ2-7; tentative D call: TRBD1 (6 bases). Trimming cost V 4 bases and J 0 bases, with 16 bases left between them. Germline CDR1 is ENHRY and CDR2 is SYGVKD. This CDR3 region has 16 residues. In nucleotides, the CDR3 is TGTGCCATCAGTGGGGATTGGGGGACAAACTCCTACGAGCAGTACTTC. Its translation: CAISGDWGTNSYEQYF.

This clonotype appeared a few times. V usage is TRBV12-3 or TRBV12-4 and J usage is TRBJ1-4, with a possible D match to TRBD1 (6 bases). V lost 2 bases, J lost 0 bases, and 13 bases lay in between. The CDR3 consists of 17 residues. The chain's CDR3 is CASSLHGDTTTNEKLFF. The CDR3, as DNA: TGTGCCAGCAGTTTACATGGGGACACCACAACTAATGAAAAACTGTTTTTT.

V usage is TRBV6-5 and J usage is TRBJ1-1, with a weak D call TRBD1 (5 bases). Between the trimmed V and J ends, which lost 1 base and 7 bases, there was a span of 10 bases. The germline gives CDR1 MNHEY, CDR2 SVGAGI. This CDR3 contains 13 residues. The CDR3 region is CASSYYGDYEAFF. The DNA of the CDR3 is TGTGCCAGCAGTTACTATGGGGACTATGAAGCTTTCTTT.

This clonotype was detected only a few times. At one end the junction does not follow the germline gene, possibly because of a read error. The rearrangement joins TRBV7-7 to TRBJ2-3, with 7 bases aligning to TRBD2. CDR3 length equals 14 residues. CDR1 is SSHAT and CDR2 is FNYEAQ in the germline V gene (reference sequence). The chain's CDR3 is CASSLGGNTDTQYF. CDR3 bases: TGTGCTAGCAGCCTGGGGGGGAACACAGATACGCAGTATTTT.

The rearrangement links TRBV6-1 to TRBJ2-2, with TRBD1 matching over 8 bases. V trimming: 4 bases; J trimming: 1 base; junction bases outside the gene matches: 5. Germline CDR1 and CDR2: MNHNS and SASEGT. The CDR3 runs to 16 residues. CDR3 loop: CASSGTGTGNTGELFF. The CDR3, as DNA: TGTGCCAGCAGTGGTACCGGGACAGGGAACACCGGGGAGCTGTTTTTT.

This chain connects TRBV4-2 to TRBJ2-1; D possibly corresponds to TRBD2 (7 bases). Trimming removed 4 bases from V and 6 bases from J, with 16 bases in between. CDR1 is LGHNA and CDR2 is YNFKEQ in the germline V gene. This CDR3 spans 15 amino acids. CDR3 sequence: CASSPIRGAVNEQFF. The CDR3 coding sequence is TGTGCCAGCAGCCCAATACGGGGGGCTGTCAATGAGCAGTTCTTC.

The table lists this clonotype with many counts. The gene calls are TRBV5-1 and TRBJ2-7; TRBD2 is a possible D gene (6 bases). Germline V gene lookup returns CDR1 SGHRS and CDR2 YFSETQ. Trimming took off 0 bases at V and 0 bases at J, with 13 bases between the two ends. This CDR3 comprises 16 residues. The CDR3 DNA reads TGCGCCAGCAGCTTGGACGGGACTTACAGCTCCTACGAGCAGTACTTC. Protein product: CASSLDGTYSSYEQYF.

The rearrangement links TRBV7-9 to TRBJ2-3; TRBD2 agrees at 9 bases. V lost 5 bases, J lost 2 bases, and 5 bases stayed unmatched. CDR1 is SEHNR, CDR2 FQNEAQ, per germline (reference sequence). This CDR3 has 15 amino acids. CDR3 sequence reads: CASSTLAGLTDTQYF. The DNA of the CDR3 is TGTGCCAGCAGCACTCTAGCGGGGCTCACAGATACGCAGTATTTT.

The genes are TRBV6-2 or TRBV6-3 and TRBJ2-3, with 7 bases lining up with TRBD2. From germline, CDR1 is MNHEY and CDR2 SVGEGT. The V gene end was trimmed by 5 bases and the J gene end by 2 bases; junction bases not matched to a gene: 10. The CDR3 sequence is 16 residues long. Here the CDR3 reads CASSATLAATTDTQYF. CDR3 sequence (DNA): TGTGCCAGCAGTGCCACTCTAGCGGCTACCACAGATACGCAGTATTTT.

Only a few counts were recorded for this clonotype. The chain combines TRBV3-1 with TRBJ2-5, with TRBD2 as a possible D gene (5 bases). The end of the DNA aligns better with TRBJ2-7, so the J call may be wrong. Germline assignment: CDR1 LGHDT and CDR2 YNNKEL (reference sequence). This CDR3 has 15 amino acids. Here the CDR3 DNA reads TGTGCCAGCAGCCACGACTCAGGCCCCGGGGACGAGCAGTACTTC. Protein: CASSHDSGPGDEQYF.

This sequence joins TRBV5-1 and TRBJ2-7; the match to TRBD2 covers 12 bases. The CDR3 is 15 amino acids. Unmatched junction bases numbered 6, after V lost 4 bases and J lost 4 bases. Germline V gene lookup returns CDR1 SGHRS and CDR2 YFSETQ. The CDR3 DNA reads as TGCGCCAGCAGCCCGGGTGGGACTAGCGGGTACGAGCAGTACTTC. Translation gives CASSPGGTSGYEQYF.

This clonotype appeared a few times. The genes are TRBV30 and TRBJ1-1; D is undetermined. Germline loops: CDR1 GTSNPN, CDR2 SVGIG (reference sequence). Trimming stripped 3 bases from V and 5 bases from J, with 10 bases between. The CDR3 is made up of 12 amino acids. The CDR3 here is CAWRPPGTEAFF. CDR3 sequence (DNA): TGTGCCTGGAGGCCCCCCGGGACTGAAGCTTTCTTT.

This sequence joins TRBV4-3 and TRBJ2-5; 11 positions match TRBD1. The J call is in doubt because the DNA end fits TRBJ2-1 better. Germline CDR1 reads LGHNA; CDR2 reads YSLEER. This CDR3 has 14 amino acids. Here the CDR3 DNA reads TGCGCCAGCAGTGGGACAGGGGGGATGTATGAGCAGTTCTTC. Translation: CASSGTGGMYEQFF.

This clonotype has just one count. Here the CDR3 DNA reads TGCAGTGCTAGACCGGCGGGACAGGTAGGAAACAATGAGCAGTTCTTC. It specifies CSARPAGQVGNNEQFF. The chain is built from TRBV20-1 and TRBJ2-1, with 8 bases lining up with TRBD1. Losses at the gene ends were 2 bases for V and 5 bases for J; bases not matched to a gene: 11. Per the germline V gene, CDR1 is DFQATT and CDR2 is SNEGSKA (reference sequence). The CDR3 is made up of 16 amino acids.

This clonotype showed up just a few times. This chain links TRBV20-1 with TRBJ2-5; 10 bases are shared with TRBD2. The CDR3 is made up of 13 amino acids. Germline CDR1 reads DFQATT; CDR2 reads SNEGSKA (reference sequence). The CDR3 protein is CSFGTSVQETQYF. CDR3 DNA sequence: TGCTCCTTTGGGACTAGCGTACAAGAGACCCAGTACTTC.

V and J are TRBV5-1 and TRBJ1-2, with D possibly TRBD1 on 6 matching bases. The CDR3 is made up of 13 amino acids. CDR1 and CDR2 from the germline V gene are SGHRS and YFSETQ. V shed 4 bases and J shed 6 bases, with 13 bases lying between them. CDR3 bases: TGCGCCAGCAGCCCGGACAGCTCGGATGGCTACACCTTC. It is translated as CASSPDSSDGYTF.

The rearrangement uses TRBV29-1 and TRBJ2-3; D possibly corresponds to TRBD2 (5 bases). The CDR3 loop spans 13 amino acids. The germline CDR1 and CDR2 sequences are SQVTM and ANQGSEA. The CDR3 reads CTAEGWGVDTQYF. The DNA of the CDR3 is TGCACCGCAGAGGGTTGGGGAGTTGATACGCAGTATTTT.